This is a list of T cell receptor beta chains from one sample in a study of shared clonotypes between healthy human individuals. TCRdb's table, derived via immunoSEQ multiplex PCR, lists solely in-frame clones and lacks some. The table includes some 2.4 million clones, 93% detected once. The sequencing input was naive CD4+ T cells from PBMCs. The receptors come from a man younger than 30 in good health. Some clones in this sample may be carry-over from other donors' samples. CDR3s include the opening cysteine and the closing phenylalanine or tryptophan. A D gene is named only where the DNA matches it firmly.

D gene | J gene | V gene | CDR3 protein
- | TRBJ1-5 | TRBV28 | CASSPPQHF
TRBD1 | TRBJ1-4 | TRBV9 | CASSVQGAATNEKLFF
- | TRBJ2-3 | TRBV5-1 | CASSLGAQADTQYF
- | TRBJ1-5 | TRBV30 | CAWSADISQPQHF
TRBD1 | TRBJ2-2 | TRBV9 | CASSLQGTANTGELFF
- | TRBJ1-2 | TRBV4-2 | CASSQDRADYGYTF
- | TRBJ2-1 | TRBV19 | CASSITGPGGNEQFF
- | TRBJ1-3 | TRBV5-6 | CASSPRRAFSGNTIYF
- | TRBJ1-1 | TRBV29-1 | CSVERVYAENTEAFF
TRBD1 | TRBJ1-5 | TRBV28 | CASSPWTGESNQPQHF
- | TRBJ1-1 | TRBV10-3 | CAISEWSLQEPNTEAFF
- | TRBJ2-1 | TRBV10-3 | CAISESGRGEQFF
TRBD2 | TRBJ2-1 | TRBV9 | CASSEAGGSYNEQFF
- | TRBJ1-2 | TRBV6-5 | CASSYFGTNYGYTF
- | TRBJ2-1 | TRBV7-3 | CASSLGVSSYNEQFF
- | TRBJ1-1 | TRBV6-1 | CASSPGRINTEAFF
- | TRBJ1-2 | TRBV27 | CASSLVGSEDGYTF
- | TRBJ1-1 | TRBV6-1 | CASTWSHMNTEAFF
- | TRBJ2-3 | TRBV5-4 | CASSTASMLAGLTDTQYF
- | TRBJ1-5 | TRBV18 | CASSPGGSQPQHF
TRBD2 | TRBJ2-1 | TRBV15 | CATSVGGRVDEQFF
TRBD1 | TRBJ2-2 | TRBV5-4 | CASSARDRGNTGELFF
TRBD1 | TRBJ2-3 | TRBV6-4 | CASSDLQGATQYF
- | TRBJ2-5 | TRBV19 | CASSIDLPGETQYF
TRBD1 | TRBJ2-5 | TRBV28 | CASSDRGQLRRETQYF
TRBD2 | TRBJ2-1 | TRBV19 | CASSLLAGAYNEQFF
TRBD2 | TRBJ2-2 | TRBV4-1 | CASSQGPGLNTGELFF
- | TRBJ1-5 | TRBV7-2 | CASTNPWGNQPQHF
- | TRBJ1-1 | TRBV5-1 | CASSLMGRIMNTEAFF
- | TRBJ1-2 | TRBV23-1 | CASSQSRGMDGYTF
TRBD2 | TRBJ2-3 | TRBV7-2 | CASSLGLAGTDTQYF
TRBD2 | TRBJ2-2 | TRBV7-2 | CASRPRLAALRGELFF
- | TRBJ1-2 | TRBV28 | CASSLVGATFYGYTF
- | TRBJ2-3 | TRBV2 | CASSATPTSTDTQYF
TRBD1 | TRBJ2-1 | TRBV6-1 | CASSERGQGRWYEQFF
- | TRBJ2-1 | TRBV19 | CASNLGPARNPDNEQFF
TRBD1 | TRBJ1-2 | TRBV27 | CASSPYRGSYGYTF
TRBD2 | TRBJ2-1 | TRBV5-1 | CASSFGGSFFDEQFF
TRBD1 | TRBJ2-2 | TRBV6-5 | CASSGQGWTGELFF
TRBD2 | TRBJ2-7 | TRBV19 | CASSIGLAGVYEQYF
- | TRBJ2-2 | TRBV18 | CASSPTANTGELFF
- | TRBJ2-2 | TRBV5-1 | CASSLYTDTGELFF
TRBD2 | TRBJ2-2 | TRBV27 | CASSLRRTSRGTGELFF
- | TRBJ2-5 | TRBV6-5 | CASSYVAGEETQYF
- | TRBJ2-7 | TRBV28 | CASSLPGLYEQYF
TRBD2 | TRBJ2-5 | TRBV9 | CASSASGLAGVETQYF
TRBD1 | TRBJ1-2 | TRBV5-1 | CASSSGQGNYGYTF
- | TRBJ2-3 | TRBV2 | CASSEERTALGTQYF
TRBD2 | TRBJ2-2 | TRBV5-1 | CASSLLAGGDTGELFF
- | TRBJ2-1 | TRBV11-2 | CASSLDGGYNEQFF
- | TRBJ2-3 | TRBV29-1 | CSVGTIIDTQYF
TRBD1 | TRBJ1-1 | TRBV5-1 | CASTQTGVIAEAFF
TRBD2 | TRBJ2-3 | TRBV5-1 | CASSHEPRTSGGTDTQYF
- | TRBJ2-7 | TRBV30 | CAWSVLSGWDEQYF
- | TRBJ2-2 | TRBV11-2 | CASSLVVYTGELFF